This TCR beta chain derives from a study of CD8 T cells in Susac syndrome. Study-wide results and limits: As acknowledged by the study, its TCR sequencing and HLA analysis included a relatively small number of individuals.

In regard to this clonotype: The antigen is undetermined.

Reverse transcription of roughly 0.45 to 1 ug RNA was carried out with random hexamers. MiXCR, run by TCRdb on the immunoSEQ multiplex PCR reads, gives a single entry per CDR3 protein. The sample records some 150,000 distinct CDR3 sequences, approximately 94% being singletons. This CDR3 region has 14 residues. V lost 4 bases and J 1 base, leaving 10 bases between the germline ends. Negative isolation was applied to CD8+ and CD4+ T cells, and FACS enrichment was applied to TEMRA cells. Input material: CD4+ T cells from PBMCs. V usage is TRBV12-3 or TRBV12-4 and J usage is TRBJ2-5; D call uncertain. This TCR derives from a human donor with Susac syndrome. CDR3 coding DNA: TGTGCCAGCAGTTCCTCAGTCTCCCAAGAGACCCAGTACTTC. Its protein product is CASSSSVSQETQYF.